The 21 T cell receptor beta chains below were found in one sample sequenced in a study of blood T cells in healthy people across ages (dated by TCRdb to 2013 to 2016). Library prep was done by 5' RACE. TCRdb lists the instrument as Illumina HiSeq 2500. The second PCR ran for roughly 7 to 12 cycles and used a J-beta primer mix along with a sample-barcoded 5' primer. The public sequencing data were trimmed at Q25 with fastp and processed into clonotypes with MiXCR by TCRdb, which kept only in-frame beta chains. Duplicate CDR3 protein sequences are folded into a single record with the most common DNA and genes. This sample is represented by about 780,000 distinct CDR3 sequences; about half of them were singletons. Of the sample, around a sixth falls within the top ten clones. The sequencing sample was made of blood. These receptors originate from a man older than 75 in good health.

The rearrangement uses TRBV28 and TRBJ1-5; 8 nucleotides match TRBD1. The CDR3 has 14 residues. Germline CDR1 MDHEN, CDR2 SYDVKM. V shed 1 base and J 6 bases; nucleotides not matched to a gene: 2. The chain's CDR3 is CASSLYDRGQPQHF. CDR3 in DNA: TGTGCCAGCAGTTTATATGACAGGGGTCAGCCCCAGCATTTT.

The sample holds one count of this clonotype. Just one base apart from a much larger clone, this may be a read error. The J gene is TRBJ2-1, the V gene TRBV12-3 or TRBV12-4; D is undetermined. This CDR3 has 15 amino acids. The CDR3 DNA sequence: TGTGCCAGCAGTTCCTACCCGAGCTCCTACGATGAGCAGTTCTTC. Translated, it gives CASSSYPSSYDEQFF.

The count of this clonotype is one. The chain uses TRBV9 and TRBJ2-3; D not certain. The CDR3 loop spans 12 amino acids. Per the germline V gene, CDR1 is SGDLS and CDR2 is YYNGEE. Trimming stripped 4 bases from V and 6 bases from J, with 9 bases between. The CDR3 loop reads CASSQAQDTQYF. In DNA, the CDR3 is TGTGCCAGCAGCCAAGCCCAGGATACGCAGTATTTT.

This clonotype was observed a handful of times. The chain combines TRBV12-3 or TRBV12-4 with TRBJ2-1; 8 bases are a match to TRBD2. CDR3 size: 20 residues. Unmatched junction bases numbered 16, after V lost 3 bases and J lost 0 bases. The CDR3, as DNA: TGTGCCAGCAGTTTTGGCCAGCGGGAGACCCTAATTAGCTCCTACAATGAGCAGTTCTTC. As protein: CASSFGQRETLISSYNEQFF.

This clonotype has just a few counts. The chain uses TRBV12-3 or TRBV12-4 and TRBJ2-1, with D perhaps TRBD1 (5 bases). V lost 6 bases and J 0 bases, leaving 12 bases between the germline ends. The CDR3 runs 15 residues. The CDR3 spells CASSRQLSSYNEQFF. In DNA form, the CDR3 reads TGTGCCAGCAGCCGACAGTTAAGCTCCTACAATGAGCAGTTCTTC.

The CDR3, as DNA: TGCAGCGTTCCCTGGGGGCCGGGGTACGAGCAGTACTTC. Its protein is CSVPWGPGYEQYF. This rearrangement joins TRBV29-1 to TRBJ2-7; D may be TRBD1 (6 bases). V lost 5 bases to trimming and J lost 4 bases, with 15 bases between them. The CDR3 loop spans 13 amino acids. Germline V gene lookup returns CDR1 SQVTM and CDR2 ANQGSEA.

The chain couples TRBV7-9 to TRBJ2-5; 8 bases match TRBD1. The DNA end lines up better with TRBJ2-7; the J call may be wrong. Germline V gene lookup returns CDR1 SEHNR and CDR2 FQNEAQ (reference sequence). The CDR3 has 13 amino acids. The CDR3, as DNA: TGTGCCAGCAGAAAGACAGGGGTCGGCGAGCAGTACTTC. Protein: CASRKTGVGEQYF.

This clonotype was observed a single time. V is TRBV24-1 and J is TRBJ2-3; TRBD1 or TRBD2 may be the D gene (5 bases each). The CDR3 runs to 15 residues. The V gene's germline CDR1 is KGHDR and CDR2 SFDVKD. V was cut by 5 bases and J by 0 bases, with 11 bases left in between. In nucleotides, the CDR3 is TGTGCCACCAGTGGGGGACGGACTAGCACAGATACGCAGTATTTT. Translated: CATSGGRTSTDTQYF.

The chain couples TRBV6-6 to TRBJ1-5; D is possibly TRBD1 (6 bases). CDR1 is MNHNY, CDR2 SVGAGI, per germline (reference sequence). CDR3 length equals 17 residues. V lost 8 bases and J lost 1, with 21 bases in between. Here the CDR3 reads CASGFPPGGGSNQPQHF. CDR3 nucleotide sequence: TGTGCCAGCGGTTTCCCTCCGGGAGGGGGAAGCAATCAGCCCCAGCATTTT.

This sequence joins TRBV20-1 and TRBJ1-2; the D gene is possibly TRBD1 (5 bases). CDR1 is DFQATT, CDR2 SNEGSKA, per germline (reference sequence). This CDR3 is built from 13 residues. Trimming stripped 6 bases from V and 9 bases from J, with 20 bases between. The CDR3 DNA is TGCAGTGCCCCACTGTCTGGGACCCCCAGCTACACCTTC. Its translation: CSAPLSGTPSYTF.

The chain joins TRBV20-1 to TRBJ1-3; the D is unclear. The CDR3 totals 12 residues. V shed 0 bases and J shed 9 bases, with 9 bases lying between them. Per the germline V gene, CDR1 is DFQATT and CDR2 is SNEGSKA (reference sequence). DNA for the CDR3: TGCAGTGCTAGAGAGGTCGGTGCCACCATATATTTT. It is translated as CSAREVGATIYF.

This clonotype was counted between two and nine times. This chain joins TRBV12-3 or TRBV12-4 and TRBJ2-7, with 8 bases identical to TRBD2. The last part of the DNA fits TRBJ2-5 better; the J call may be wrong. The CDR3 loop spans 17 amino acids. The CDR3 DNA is TGTGCCAGCAGTTTTTCGGGATACAGAGCGGGAGTCGAGACCCAGTACTTC. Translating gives CASSFSGYRAGVETQYF.

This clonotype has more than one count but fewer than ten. The DNA for the CDR3 is TGCGCCAGCAGCTTGGCCCCGGACACCCGCTACGAGCAGTACTTC. It codes for CASSLAPDTRYEQYF. V and J are TRBV5-1 and TRBJ2-7, with D possibly TRBD1 on 5 matching bases. Deletions cut 0 bases from V and 3 bases from J, with 13 bases between. The germline V gene has CDR1 SGHRS and CDR2 YFSETQ. The CDR3 loop spans 15 amino acids.

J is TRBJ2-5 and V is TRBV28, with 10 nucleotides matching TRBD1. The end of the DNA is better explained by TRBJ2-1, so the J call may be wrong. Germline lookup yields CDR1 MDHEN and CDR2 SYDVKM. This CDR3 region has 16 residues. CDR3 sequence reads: CASNWAGTGVQETQFF. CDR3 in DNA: TGTGCCAGCAATTGGGCCGGGACAGGGGTCCAAGAGACCCAGTTCTTC.

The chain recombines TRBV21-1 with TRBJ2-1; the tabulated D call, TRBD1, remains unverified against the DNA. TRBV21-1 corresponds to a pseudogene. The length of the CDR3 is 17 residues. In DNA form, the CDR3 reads TGTGCCGGCAGCAAATGCCCTCCGGGACAGGGACGCTACGAGCAGTTCTTC. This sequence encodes CAGSKCPPGQGRYEQFF.

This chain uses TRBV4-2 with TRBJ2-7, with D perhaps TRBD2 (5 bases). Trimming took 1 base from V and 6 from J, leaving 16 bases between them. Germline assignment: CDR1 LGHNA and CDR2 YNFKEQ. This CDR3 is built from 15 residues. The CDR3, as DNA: TGTGCCAGCAGCCAAGTGTCCGGGGTAAACTCCGAGCAGTACTTC. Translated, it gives CASSQVSGVNSEQYF.

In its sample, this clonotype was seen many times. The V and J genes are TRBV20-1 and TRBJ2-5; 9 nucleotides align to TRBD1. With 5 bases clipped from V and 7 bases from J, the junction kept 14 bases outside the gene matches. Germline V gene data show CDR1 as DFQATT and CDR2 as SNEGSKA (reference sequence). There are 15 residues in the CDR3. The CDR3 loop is CSAGEGQGLGVTQYF. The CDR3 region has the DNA TGCAGTGCTGGCGAGGGACAGGGCCTAGGTGTGACCCAGTACTTC.

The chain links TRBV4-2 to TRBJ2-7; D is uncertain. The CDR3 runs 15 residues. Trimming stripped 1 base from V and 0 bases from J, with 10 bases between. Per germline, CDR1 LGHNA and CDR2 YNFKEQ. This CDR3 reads CASSQVQHSSYEQYF. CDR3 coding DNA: TGTGCCAGCAGCCAAGTTCAGCACAGCTCCTACGAGCAGTACTTC.

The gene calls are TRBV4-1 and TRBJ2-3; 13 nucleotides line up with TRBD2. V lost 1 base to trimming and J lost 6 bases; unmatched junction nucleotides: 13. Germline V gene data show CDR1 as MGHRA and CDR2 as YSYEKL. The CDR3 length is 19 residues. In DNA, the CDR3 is TGCGCCAGCAGCCAAGCTCCGACCACAGGACTAGCGGGAGTTGATACGCAGTATTTT. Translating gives CASSQAPTTGLAGVDTQYF.

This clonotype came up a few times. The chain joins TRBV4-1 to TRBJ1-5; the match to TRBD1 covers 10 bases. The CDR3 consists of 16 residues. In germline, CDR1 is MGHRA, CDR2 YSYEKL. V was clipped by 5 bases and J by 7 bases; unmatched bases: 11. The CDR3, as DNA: TGCGCCAGCAGCAACATAGGACAGGGGGACGGCCAGCCCCAGCATTTT. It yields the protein CASSNIGQGDGQPQHF.

The chain's CDR3 is CASSIGTSGGYNQETQYF. In DNA form, the CDR3 reads TGCGCCAGCAGCATCGGGACTAGCGGGGGATATAACCAAGAGACCCAGTACTTC. This chain connects TRBV5-1 to TRBJ2-4; 14 nucleotides agree with TRBD2. The J call may be faulty, since TRBJ2-5 better matches the DNA end. Germline values: CDR1 SGHRS, CDR2 YFSETQ. This CDR3 is built from 18 residues.